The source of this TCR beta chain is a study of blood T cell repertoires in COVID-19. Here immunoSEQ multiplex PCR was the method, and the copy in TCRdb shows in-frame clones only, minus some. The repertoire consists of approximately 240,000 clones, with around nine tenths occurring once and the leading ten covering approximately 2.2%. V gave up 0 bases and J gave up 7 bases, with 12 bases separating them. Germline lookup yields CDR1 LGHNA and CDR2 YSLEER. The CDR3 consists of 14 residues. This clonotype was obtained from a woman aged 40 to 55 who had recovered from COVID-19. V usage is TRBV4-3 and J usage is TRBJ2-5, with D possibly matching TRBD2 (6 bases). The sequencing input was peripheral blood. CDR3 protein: CASSQERLGGTQYF. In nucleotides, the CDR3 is TGCGCCAGCAGCCAAGAGAGACTGGGGGGGACCCAGTACTTC.